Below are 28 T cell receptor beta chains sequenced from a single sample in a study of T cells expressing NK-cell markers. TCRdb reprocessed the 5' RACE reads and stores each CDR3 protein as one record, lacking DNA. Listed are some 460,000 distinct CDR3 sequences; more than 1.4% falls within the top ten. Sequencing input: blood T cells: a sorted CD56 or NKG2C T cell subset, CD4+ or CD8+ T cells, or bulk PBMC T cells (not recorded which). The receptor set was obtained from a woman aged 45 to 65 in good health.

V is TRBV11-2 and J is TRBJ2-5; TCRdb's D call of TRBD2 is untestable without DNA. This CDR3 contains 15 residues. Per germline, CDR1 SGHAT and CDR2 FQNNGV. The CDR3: CASSRGLAAQETQYF.

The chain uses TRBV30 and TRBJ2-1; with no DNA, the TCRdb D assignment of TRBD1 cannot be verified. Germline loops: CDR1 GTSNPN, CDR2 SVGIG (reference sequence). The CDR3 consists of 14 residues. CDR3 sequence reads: CAQNWAGEGHEQFF.

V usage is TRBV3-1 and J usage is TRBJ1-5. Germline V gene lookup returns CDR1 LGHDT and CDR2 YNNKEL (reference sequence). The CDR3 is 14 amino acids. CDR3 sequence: CASSPDPVNQPQHF.

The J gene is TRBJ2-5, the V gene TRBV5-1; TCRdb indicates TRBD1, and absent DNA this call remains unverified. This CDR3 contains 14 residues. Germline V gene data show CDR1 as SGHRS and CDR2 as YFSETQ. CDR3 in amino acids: CASSLSGEVETQYF.

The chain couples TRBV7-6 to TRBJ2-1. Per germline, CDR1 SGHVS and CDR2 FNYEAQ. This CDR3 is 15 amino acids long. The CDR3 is CASSLSGRDYNEQFF.

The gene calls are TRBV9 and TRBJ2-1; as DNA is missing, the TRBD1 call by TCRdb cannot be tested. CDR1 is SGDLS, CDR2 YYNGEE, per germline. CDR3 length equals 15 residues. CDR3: CASSVGQSIGHEQFF. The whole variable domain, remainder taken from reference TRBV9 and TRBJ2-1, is DSGVTQTPKHLITATGQRVTLRCSPRSGDLSVYWYQQSLDQGLQFLIQYYNGEERAKGNILERFSAQQFPDLHSELNLSSLELGDSALYFCASSVGQSIGHEQFFGPGTRLTVL.

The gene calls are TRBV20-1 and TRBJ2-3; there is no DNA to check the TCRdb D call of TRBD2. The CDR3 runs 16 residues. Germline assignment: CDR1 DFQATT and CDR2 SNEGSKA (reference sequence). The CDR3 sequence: CSASEPSGRSTDTQYF.

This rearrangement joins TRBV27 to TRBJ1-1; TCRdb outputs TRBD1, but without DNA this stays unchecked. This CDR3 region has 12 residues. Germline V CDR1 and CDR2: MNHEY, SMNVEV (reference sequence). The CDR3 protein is CASSGGGRKAFF.

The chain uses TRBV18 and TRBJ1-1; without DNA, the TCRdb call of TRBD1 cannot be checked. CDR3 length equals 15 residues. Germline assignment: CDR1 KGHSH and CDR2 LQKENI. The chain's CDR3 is CASSQGAGGDTEAFF.

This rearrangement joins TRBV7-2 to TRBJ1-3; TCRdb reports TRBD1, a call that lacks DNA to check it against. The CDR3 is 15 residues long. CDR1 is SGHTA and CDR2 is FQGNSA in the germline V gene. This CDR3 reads CASSFGTTFGNTIYF.

CDR3 amino acids: CASSALWGTGELFF. The chain recombines TRBV11-2 with TRBJ2-2. The germline V gene encodes CDR1 SGHAT and CDR2 FQNNGV. CDR3 size: 14 residues.

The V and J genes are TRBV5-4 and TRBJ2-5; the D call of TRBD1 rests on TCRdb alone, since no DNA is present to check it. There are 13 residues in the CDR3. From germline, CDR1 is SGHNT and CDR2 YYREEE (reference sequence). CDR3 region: CASSVNLQGVQYF.

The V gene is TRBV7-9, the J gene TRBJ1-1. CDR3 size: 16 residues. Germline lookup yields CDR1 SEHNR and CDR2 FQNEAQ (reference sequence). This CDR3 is CASSRLAKGENTEAFF.

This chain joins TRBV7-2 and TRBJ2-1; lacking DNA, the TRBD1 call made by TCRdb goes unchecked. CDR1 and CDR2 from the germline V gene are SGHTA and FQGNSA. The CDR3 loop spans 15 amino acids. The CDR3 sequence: CASSLAWTGANEQFF. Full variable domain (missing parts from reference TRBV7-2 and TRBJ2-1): GAGVSQSPSNKVTEKGKDVELRCDPISGHTALYWYRQSLGQGLEFLIYFQGNSAPDKSGLPSDRFSAERTGGSVSTLTIQRTQQEDSAVYLCASSLAWTGANEQFFGPGTRLTVL.

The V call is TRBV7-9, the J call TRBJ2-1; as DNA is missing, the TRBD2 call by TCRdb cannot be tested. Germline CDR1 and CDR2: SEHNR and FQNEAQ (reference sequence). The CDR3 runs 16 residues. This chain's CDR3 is CASSPTWAGGTNEQFF.

CDR3 residues: CASSLVASGLSYNEQFF. V and J are TRBV5-1 and TRBJ2-1; the D call from TCRdb, TRBD2, cannot be confirmed without DNA. Germline V gives CDR1 SGHRS, CDR2 YFSETQ. CDR3 length: 17 amino acids.

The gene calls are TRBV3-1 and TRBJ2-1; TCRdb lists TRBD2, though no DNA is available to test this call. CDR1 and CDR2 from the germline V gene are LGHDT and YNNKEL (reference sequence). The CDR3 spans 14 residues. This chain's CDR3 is CASSRSGRVNEQFF.

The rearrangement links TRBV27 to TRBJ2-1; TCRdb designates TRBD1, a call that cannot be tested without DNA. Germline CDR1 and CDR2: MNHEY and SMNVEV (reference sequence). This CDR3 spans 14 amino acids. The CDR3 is CASRGGYSYNEQFF.

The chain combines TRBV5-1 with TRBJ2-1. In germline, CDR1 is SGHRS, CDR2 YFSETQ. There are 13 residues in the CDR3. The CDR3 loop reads CASSIMEYNEQFF. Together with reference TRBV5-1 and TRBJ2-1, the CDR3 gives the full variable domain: KAGVTQTPRYLIKTRGQQVTLSCSPISGHRSVSWYQQTPGQGLQFLFEYFSETQRNKGNFPGRFSGRQFSNSRSEMNVSTLELGDSALYLCASSIMEYNEQFFGPGTRLTVL.

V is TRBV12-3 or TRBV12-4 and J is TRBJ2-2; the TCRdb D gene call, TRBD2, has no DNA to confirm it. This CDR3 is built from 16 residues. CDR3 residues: CASRGTSGRDTGELFF.

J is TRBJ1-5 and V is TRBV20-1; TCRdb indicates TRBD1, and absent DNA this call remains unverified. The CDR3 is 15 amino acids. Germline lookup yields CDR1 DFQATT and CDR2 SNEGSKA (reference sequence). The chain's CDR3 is CSASGSRGSNQPQHF.

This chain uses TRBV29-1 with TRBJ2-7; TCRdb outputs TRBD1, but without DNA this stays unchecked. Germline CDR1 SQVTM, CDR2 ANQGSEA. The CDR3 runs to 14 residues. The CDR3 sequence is CSALIQAGFGEQYF.

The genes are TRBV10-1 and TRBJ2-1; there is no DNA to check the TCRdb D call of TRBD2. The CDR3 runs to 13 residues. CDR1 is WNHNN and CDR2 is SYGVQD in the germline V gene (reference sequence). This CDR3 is CASGGGRVSEQFF.

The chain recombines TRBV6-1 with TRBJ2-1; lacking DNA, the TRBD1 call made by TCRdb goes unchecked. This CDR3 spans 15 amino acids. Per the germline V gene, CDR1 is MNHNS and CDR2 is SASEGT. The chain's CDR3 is CAGSHILYSYNEQFF.

The CDR3 loop reads CSASLNVRTTYGYTF. This chain joins TRBV20-1 and TRBJ1-2. CDR3 size: 15 residues. The germline V gene has CDR1 DFQATT and CDR2 SNEGSKA (reference sequence).

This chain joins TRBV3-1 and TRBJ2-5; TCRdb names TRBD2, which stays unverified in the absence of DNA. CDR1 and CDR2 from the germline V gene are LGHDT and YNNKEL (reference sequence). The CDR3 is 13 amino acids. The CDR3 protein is CASSPDFEETQYF.

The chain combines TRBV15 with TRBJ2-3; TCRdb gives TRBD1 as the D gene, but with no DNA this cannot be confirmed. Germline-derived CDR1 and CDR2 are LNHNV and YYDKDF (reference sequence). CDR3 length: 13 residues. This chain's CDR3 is CASQGQTTDTQYF.

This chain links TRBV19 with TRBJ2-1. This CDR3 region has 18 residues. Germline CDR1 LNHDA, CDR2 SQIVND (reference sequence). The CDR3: CASSLEDGNTRSYNEQFF.